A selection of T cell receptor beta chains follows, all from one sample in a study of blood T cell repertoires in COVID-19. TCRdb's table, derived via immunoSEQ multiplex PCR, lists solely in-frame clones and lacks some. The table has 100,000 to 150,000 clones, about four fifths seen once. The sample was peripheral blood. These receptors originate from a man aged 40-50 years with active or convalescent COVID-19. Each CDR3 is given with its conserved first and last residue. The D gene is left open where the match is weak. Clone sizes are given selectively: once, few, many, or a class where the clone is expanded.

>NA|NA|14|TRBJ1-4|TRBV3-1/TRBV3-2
CASSRLGVGEKLFF
TGTGCCAGCAGTCGGTTGGGAGTGGGGGAAAAACTGTTTTTT
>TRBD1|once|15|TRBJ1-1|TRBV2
CATRGQGGGGTEAFF
TGTGCCACCCGCGGACAGGGCGGAGGGGGCACTGAAGCTTTCTTT
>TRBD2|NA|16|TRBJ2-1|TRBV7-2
CASSPPGLAGAVEQFF
TGTGCCAGCAGCCCACCGGGACTAGCGGGGGCAGTTGAGCAGTTCTTC
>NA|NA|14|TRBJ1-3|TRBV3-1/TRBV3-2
CASSQLQGRNTIYF
TGTGCCAGCAGCCAATTACAGGGTCGAAACACCATATATTTT
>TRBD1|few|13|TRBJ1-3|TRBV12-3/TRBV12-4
CASIRDSRNTIYF
TGTGCCAGCATTCGGGACAGTAGAAACACCATATATTTT
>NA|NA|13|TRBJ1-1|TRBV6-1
CASSDIGRTEAFF
TGTGCCAGCAGTGATATTGGGAGAACTGAAGCTTTCTTT
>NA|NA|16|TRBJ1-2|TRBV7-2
CASSQRGGGVNYGYTF
TGTGCCAGCAGCCAAAGAGGTGGAGGGGTTAACTATGGCTACACCTTC
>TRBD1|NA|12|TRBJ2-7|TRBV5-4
CASSLTGNEQYF
TGTGCCAGCAGCCTGACAGGGAACGAGCAGTACTTC
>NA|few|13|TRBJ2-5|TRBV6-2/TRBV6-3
CASSPQTRETQYF
TGTGCCAGCAGCCCGCAGACGCGGGAGACCCAGTACTTC
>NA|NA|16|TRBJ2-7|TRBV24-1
CATSDLRDGGNYEQYF
TGTGCCACCAGTGATTTGCGGGACGGAGGGAATTACGAGCAGTACTTC
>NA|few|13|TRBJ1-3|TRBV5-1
CASSPTTGNTIYF
TGCGCCAGCAGCCCGACAACTGGAAACACCATATATTTT
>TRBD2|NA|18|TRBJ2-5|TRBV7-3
CASSLTPPLAGGLETQYF
TGTGCCAGCAGCTTAACTCCCCCACTAGCGGGGGGGCTGGAGACCCAGTACTTC
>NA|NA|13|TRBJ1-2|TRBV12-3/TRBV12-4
CASSSSGYYGYTF
TGTGCCAGCAGTAGTTCAGGGTACTATGGCTACACCTTC
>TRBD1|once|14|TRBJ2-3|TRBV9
CASSVGPGGDTQYF
TGTGCCAGCAGCGTAGGGCCAGGGGGAGATACGCAGTATTTT
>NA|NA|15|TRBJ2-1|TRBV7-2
CASSRETGYTNEQFF
TGTGCCAGCAGCCGGGAGACTGGGTATACGAATGAGCAGTTCTTC
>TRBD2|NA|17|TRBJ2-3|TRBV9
CASSATSGVSSTDTQYF
TGTGCCAGCAGCGCTACTAGCGGGGTCTCTAGCACAGATACGCAGTATTTT
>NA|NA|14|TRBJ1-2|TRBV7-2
CASSLVTGPYGYTF
TGTGCCAGCAGCTTAGTGACAGGCCCCTATGGCTACACCTTC
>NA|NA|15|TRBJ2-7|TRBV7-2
CASSDIRGNPREQYF
TGTGCCAGCAGTGACATCCGCGGGAACCCAAGGGAGCAGTACTTC
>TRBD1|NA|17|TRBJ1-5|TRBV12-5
CASGLDRTGSNNQPQHF
TGTGCTAGTGGTTTGGACCGGACAGGAAGTAACAATCAGCCCCAGCATTTT
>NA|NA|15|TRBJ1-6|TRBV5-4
CASSLGHLYNSPLHF
TGTGCCAGCAGCTTGGGACACCTGTACAATTCACCCCTCCACTTT
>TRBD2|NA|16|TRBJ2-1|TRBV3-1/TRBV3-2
CASSQGRGRAYNEQFF
TGTGCCAGCAGCCAAGGTCGGGGGAGGGCCTACAATGAGCAGTTCTTC
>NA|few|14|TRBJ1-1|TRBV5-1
CASSSTGGWTEAFF
TGCGCCAGCAGCTCTACCGGGGGGTGGACTGAAGCTTTCTTT
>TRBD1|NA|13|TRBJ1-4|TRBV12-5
CASGRDSNEKLFF
TGTGCTAGTGGCCGGGACAGTAATGAAAAACTGTTTTTT
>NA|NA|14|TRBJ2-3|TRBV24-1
CATSDRDWGDTQYF
TGTGCCACCAGTGATAGGGACTGGGGAGATACGCAGTATTTT
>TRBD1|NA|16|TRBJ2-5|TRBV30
CAWSVRVGTVQETQYF
TGTGCCTGGAGTGTACGGGTTGGGACAGTACAAGAGACCCAGTACTTC
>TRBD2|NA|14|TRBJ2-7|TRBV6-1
CASSERGGGYEQYF
TGTGCCAGCAGTGAGCGGGGGGGCGGGTACGAGCAGTACTTC
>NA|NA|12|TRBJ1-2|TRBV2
CASSDRGYGYTF
TGTGCCAGCAGTGATCGGGGCTATGGCTACACCTTC
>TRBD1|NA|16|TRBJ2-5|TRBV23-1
CASSGRRDSEKETQYF
TGCGCCAGCAGTGGCCGAAGGGACAGTGAAAAAGAGACCCAGTACTTC
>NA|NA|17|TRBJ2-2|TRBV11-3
CARRSTGGGGDTGELFF
TGTGCCCGCCGCTCGACTGGGGGGGGCGGTGACACCGGGGAGCTGTTTTTT
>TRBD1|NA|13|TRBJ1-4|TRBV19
CASNDRAREKLFF
TGTGCCAGTAACGACAGGGCGAGGGAAAAACTGTTTTTT
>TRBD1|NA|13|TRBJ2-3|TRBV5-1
CASSPTGGDTQYF
TGCGCCAGCAGCCCGACAGGGGGCGATACGCAGTATTTT
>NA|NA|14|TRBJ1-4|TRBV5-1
CASSLGGGNEKLFF
TGCGCCAGCAGCTTGGGAGGTGGTAATGAAAAACTGTTTTTT
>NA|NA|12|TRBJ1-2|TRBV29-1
CSVGDGRDGYTF
TGCAGCGTTGGAGACGGTCGGGATGGCTACACCTTC
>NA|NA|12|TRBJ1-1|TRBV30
CASTPAGVVAFF
TGTGCCTCTACCCCCGCAGGGGTAGTTGCTTTCTTT
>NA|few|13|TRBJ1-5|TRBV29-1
CSVGGEVDQPQHF
TGCAGCGTTGGGGGGGAGGTAGATCAGCCCCAGCATTTT
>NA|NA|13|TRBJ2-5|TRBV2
CASKWGTPETQYF
TGTGCCAGCAAGTGGGGCACTCCGGAGACCCAGTACTTC
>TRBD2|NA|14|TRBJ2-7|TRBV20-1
CSASLAGVTGEQYF
TGCAGTGCTAGTTTAGCGGGGGTGACTGGTGAGCAGTACTTC
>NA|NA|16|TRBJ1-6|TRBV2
CASSEGADYYNSPLHF
TGTGCCAGCAGTGAAGGCGCAGACTACTATAATTCACCCCTCCACTTT
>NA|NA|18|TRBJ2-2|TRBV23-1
CASSPTPRRGSEVGELFF
TGCGCCAGCAGTCCTACACCCCGTCGGGGGTCGGAGGTCGGGGAGCTGTTTTTT
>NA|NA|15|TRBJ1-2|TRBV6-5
CASSYAPSGVRGYTF
TGTGCCAGCAGTTATGCCCCCTCGGGGGTACGGGGCTACACCTTC
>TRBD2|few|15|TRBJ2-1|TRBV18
CASSTGLDSYNEQFF
TGTGCCAGCTCCACCGGACTAGATTCGTACAATGAGCAGTTCTTC
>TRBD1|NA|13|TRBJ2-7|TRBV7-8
CASSRDRDGEQYF
TGTGCCAGCAGCCGGGACAGGGACGGCGAGCAGTACTTC
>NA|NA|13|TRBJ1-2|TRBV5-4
CASSLPGNYGYTF
TGTGCCAGCAGCTTGCCGGGAAACTATGGCTACACCTTC
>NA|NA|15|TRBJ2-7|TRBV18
CASSQGQEPSYEQYF
TGTGCCAGCTCACAGGGGCAGGAGCCTTCCTACGAGCAGTACTTC
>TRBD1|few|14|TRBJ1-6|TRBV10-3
CAIKGRGENSPLHF
TGTGCCATCAAGGGCAGGGGGGAGAATTCACCCCTCCACTTT
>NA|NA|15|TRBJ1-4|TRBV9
CASSVERGSNEKLFF
TGTGCCAGCAGCGTAGAACGGGGGTCAAATGAAAAACTGTTTTTT
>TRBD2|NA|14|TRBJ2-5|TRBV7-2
CASTDRAGGETQYF
TGTGCCAGCACCGACAGGGCGGGAGGGGAGACCCAGTACTTC
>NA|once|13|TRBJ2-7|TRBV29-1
CSVQDREGYEQYF
TGCAGCGTCCAGGATCGAGAGGGCTACGAGCAGTACTTC
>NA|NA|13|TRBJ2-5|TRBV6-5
CAGLDRIFRTQYF
TGTGCCGGACTGGACCGAATCTTCCGGACCCAGTACTTC
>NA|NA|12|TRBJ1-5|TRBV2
CASGEGAVPQHF
TGTGCCAGCGGAGAAGGTGCGGTTCCCCAGCATTTT